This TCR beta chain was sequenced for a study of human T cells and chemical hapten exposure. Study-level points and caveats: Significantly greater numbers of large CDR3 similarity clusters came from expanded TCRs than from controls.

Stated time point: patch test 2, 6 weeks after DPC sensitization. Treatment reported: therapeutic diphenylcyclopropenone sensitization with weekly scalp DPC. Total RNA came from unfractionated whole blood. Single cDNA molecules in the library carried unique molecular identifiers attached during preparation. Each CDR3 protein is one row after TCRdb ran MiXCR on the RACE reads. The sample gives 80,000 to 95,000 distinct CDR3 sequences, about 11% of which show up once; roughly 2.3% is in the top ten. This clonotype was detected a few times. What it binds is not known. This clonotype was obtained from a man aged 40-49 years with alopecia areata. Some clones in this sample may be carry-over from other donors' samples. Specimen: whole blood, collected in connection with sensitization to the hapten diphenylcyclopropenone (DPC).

The CDR3 region is CASSYPTSGAAKNIQYF. In DNA form, the CDR3 reads TGTGCCAGCAGTTATCCTACTAGCGGGGCGGCCAAAAACATTCAGTACTTC. The chain combines TRBV6-2 or TRBV6-3 with TRBJ2-4; 10 bases line up with TRBD2. Germline-derived CDR1 and CDR2 are MNHEY and SVGEGT. This CDR3 contains 17 residues. Unmatched junction bases numbered 6, after V lost 3 bases and J lost 1 base.